A selection of T cell receptor beta chains follows, all from one sample in a study of T cell responses to AZD1222 COVID-19 vaccine. TCRdb's table, derived via immunoSEQ multiplex PCR, lists solely in-frame clones and lacks some. The sample gives tens of thousands of clones, around three quarters of which show up once; more than 13% is in the top ten. Material: peripheral blood, obtained on day 0 of AZD1222 vaccination. The receptor source for this set is an adult in good health. Both conserved end residues are part of each CDR3. The D gene is left open where the match is weak. Clone size is not always given. Where it is, it says once, few, many or a class for expanded clones.

>-|TRBJ1-1|-|TRBV7-9
TGTGCCAGCAGCTTTGGGACAAGTGAAGCTTTCTTT
CASSFGTSEAFF
>-|TRBJ2-3|once|TRBV5-1
TGCGCCAGCAGCTTGATACGCCAGACTAGCACAGATACGCAGTATTTT
CASSLIRQTSTDTQYF
>-|TRBJ1-3|-|TRBV28
TGTGCCAGCAGTTTTCCGATACATTCGGGAAACACCATATATTTT
CASSFPIHSGNTIYF
>-|TRBJ2-7|-|TRBV7-9
TGTGCCAGCCAGGTAGGGCCCTACGAGCAGTACTTC
CASQVGPYEQYF
>-|TRBJ1-1|-|TRBV9
TGTGCCAGCAGCCCCCAACAGGGGAACACTGAAGCTTTCTTT
CASSPQQGNTEAFF
>-|TRBJ1-2|-|TRBV14
TGTGCCAGCAGCCAGTGGCAGGGAGACTATGGCTACACCTTC
CASSQWQGDYGYTF
>-|TRBJ1-4|few|TRBV27
TGTGCCAGCAGCGACTGGGAAAAACTGTTTTTT
CASSDWEKLFF
>-|TRBJ2-5|-|TRBV28
TGTGCCAGCAGTTTGTTTGGTACAAGCCAAGAGACCCAGTACTTC
CASSLFGTSQETQYF
>-|TRBJ2-7|-|TRBV6-5
TGTGCCAGCAGCCGAGGGTCTTATAGCTCCTACGAGCAGTACTTC
CASSRGSYSSYEQYF
>-|TRBJ1-6|-|TRBV2
TGTGCCAGCGGAACAGAGAGCTCCTATAATTCACCCCTCCACTTT
CASGTESSYNSPLHF
>-|TRBJ2-5|-|TRBV19
TGTGCCAGTAGTACTCTCAGGGAGACCCAAGAGACCCAGTACTTC
CASSTLRETQETQYF
>-|TRBJ2-5|-|TRBV29-1
TGCAGCACACTGACCTCCTGGGAAGAGACCCAGTACTTC
CSTLTSWEETQYF
>-|TRBJ2-1|-|TRBV20-1
TGCAGTGCTAAGATTGACAATGAGCAGTTCTTC
CSAKIDNEQFF
>-|TRBJ1-2|-|TRBV27
TGTGCCAGCAGCCCCATAGGCAGGCTAGAGAATGGCTACACCTTC
CASSPIGRLENGYTF
>-|TRBJ2-5|-|TRBV3-1/TRBV3-2
TGTGCCGGTCTTGAAAAGACCCAGTACTTC
CAGLEKTQYF
>-|TRBJ1-1|few|TRBV6-2/TRBV6-3
TGTGCCAGCAGTTACTCGACCATGAACACTGAAGCTTTCTTT
CASSYSTMNTEAFF
>-|TRBJ1-1|-|TRBV5-6
TGTGCCAGCAGCTTGACACCGAACACTGAAGCTTTCTTT
CASSLTPNTEAFF
>-|TRBJ1-5|-|TRBV7-2
TGTGCCAGCAGCCCGCGGACAGATCAGCCCCAGCATTTT
CASSPRTDQPQHF
>-|TRBJ1-5|-|TRBV6-1
TGTGCCAGCAGTGAGACGGGGGGTCAGCCCCAGCATTTT
CASSETGGQPQHF
>-|TRBJ1-3|-|TRBV7-7
TGTGCTAGCAGCTTAGACAGTGGAAACACCATATATTTT
CASSLDSGNTIYF
>-|TRBJ2-7|-|TRBV3-1/TRBV3-2
TGTGCCAGCAGCCCTAGGGAGGGGGGCTACGAGCAGTACTTC
CASSPREGGYEQYF
>-|TRBJ1-2|-|TRBV5-5
TGTGCCAGCAGCCCACGGGGTGTTGGTGGCTACACCTTC
CASSPRGVGGYTF
>-|TRBJ1-4|-|TRBV30
TGTGCCTGGAGTGTACGACACGCAACTAATGAAAAACTGTTTTTT
CAWSVRHATNEKLFF
>TRBD1|TRBJ1-2|-|TRBV19
TGTGCCAGTATCGCTACGGGACAGGGGCTTTATGGCTACACCTTC
CASIATGQGLYGYTF
>TRBD2|TRBJ2-7|-|TRBV7-8
TGTGCCAGCAGCTTAGAGGGTAGCGGGTCCTACGAGCAGTACTTC
CASSLEGSGSYEQYF
>-|TRBJ1-1|few|TRBV4-3
TGCGCCAGCAGCCAAAAGACGGTGAACACTGAAGCTTTCTTT
CASSQKTVNTEAFF
>TRBD1|TRBJ1-5|-|TRBV9
TGTGCCAGCAGCGCCGGGACAGGGGGCGTCAATCAGCCCCAGCATTTT
CASSAGTGGVNQPQHF
>-|TRBJ2-1|-|TRBV12-3/TRBV12-4
TGTGCCAGCAGTTGGCCACCCTACAATGAGCAGTTCTTC
CASSWPPYNEQFF
>TRBD1|TRBJ1-5|-|TRBV27
TGTGCCAGCAGTCCCCCGGACAGGAGCAATCAGCCCCAGCATTTT
CASSPPDRSNQPQHF
>TRBD1|TRBJ2-5|-|TRBV10-3
TGTGCCATCAGTGACTCAGGGGGTGGGGAGACCCAGTACTTC
CAISDSGGGETQYF
>TRBD2|TRBJ2-1|once|TRBV7-9
TGTGCCAGCAGCTTAGGGGAGCGGGGGGCCTACAATGAGCAGTTCTTC
CASSLGERGAYNEQFF
>-|TRBJ1-5|-|TRBV4-1
TGCGCCAGCAGCCAAGAAAGTCAGCTTACGAATCAGCCCCAGCATTTT
CASSQESQLTNQPQHF
>TRBD1|TRBJ2-1|-|TRBV2
TGTGCCAGCAGTCGACAGGGGAGGAGTGAGGATGAGCAGTTCTTC
CASSRQGRSEDEQFF
>-|TRBJ1-2|-|TRBV7-9
TGTGCCAGCAGCTTAGGGGTGGAGATTGGCTACACCTTC
CASSLGVEIGYTF
>-|TRBJ1-4|-|TRBV10-2
TGCGCCAGCGTTGGTGCAACTAATGAAAAACTGTTTTTT
CASVGATNEKLFF
>-|TRBJ1-1|few|TRBV15
TGTGCCACCAGCAGAGGGGCAGCCGATACTGAAGCTTTCTTT
CATSRGAADTEAFF
>-|TRBJ2-4|-|TRBV7-8
TGTGCCAGCAGCCCCTCTGGACCTAGAAACATTCAGTACTTC
CASSPSGPRNIQYF
>TRBD2|TRBJ2-7|-|TRBV4-3
TGCGCCAGCAGCCAAACTAGCGCCGCCTACGAGCAGTACTTC
CASSQTSAAYEQYF
>-|TRBJ2-7|medium-sized|TRBV9
TGTGCCAGCAGCGTAGGGGACACCCTCGGCGAGCAGTACTTC
CASSVGDTLGEQYF
>-|TRBJ2-6|-|TRBV28
TGTGCCAGCAGCCCAAGGCGGTACTCTGGGGCCAACGTCCTGACTTTC
CASSPRRYSGANVLTF
>-|TRBJ2-5|-|TRBV10-3
TGTGCCATCAGTGGCTACGGGGGCGAGAAAGAGACCCAGTACTTC
CAISGYGGEKETQYF
>-|TRBJ1-1|-|TRBV18
TGTGCCAGCTCACCAAGTAGAGGCACTGAAGCTTTCTTT
CASSPSRGTEAFF
>TRBD1|TRBJ2-7|-|TRBV9
TGTGCCAGCAGCGTGGGACAGAGCTCCTACGAGCAGTACTTC
CASSVGQSSYEQYF
>-|TRBJ2-2|many|TRBV3-1/TRBV3-2
TGTGCCAGCAGCCACGCCATCGGGGGCAACACCGGGGAGCTGTTTTTT
CASSHAIGGNTGELFF
>-|TRBJ2-1|-|TRBV27
TGTGCCAGCAAAGACAGCGTCTTGAGCTCCTACAATGAGCAGTTCTTC
CASKDSVLSSYNEQFF
>-|TRBJ2-1|-|TRBV7-2
TGTGCCAGCAGCTTAGTCCCGCACAGTTGGGAGGACAATGAGCAGTTCTTC
CASSLVPHSWEDNEQFF
>TRBD1|TRBJ2-2|-|TRBV6-6
TGTGCCAGCAGTTTTACAGGGGGCGCAGGCGGGGAGCTGTTTTTT
CASSFTGGAGGELFF
>TRBD2|TRBJ2-3|-|TRBV4-2
TGTGCCAGCAGCCAAGGGGAGGGAGCGGGGGGAAGGGATACGCAGTATTTT
CASSQGEGAGGRDTQYF
>TRBD1|TRBJ1-1|few|TRBV11-2
TGTGCCAGCAGCTCGACAGGGGTTGAAGCTTTCTTT
CASSSTGVEAFF
>-|TRBJ2-3|-|TRBV7-2
TGTGCCAGCAGCTCTCCGGTCAGGGGGGCCGTCGGAGATACGCAGTATTTT
CASSSPVRGAVGDTQYF
>-|TRBJ1-4|-|TRBV10-3
TGTGCCATCAGTGGGGGCAGGGATAACGAACTGTTTTTT
CAISGGRDNELFF
>-|TRBJ2-2|once|TRBV27
TGTGCCAGCAGTTTATTCGGTAACACCGGGGAGCTGTTTTTT
CASSLFGNTGELFF
>-|TRBJ2-2|-|TRBV6-5
TGTGCCAGCAGTACAGGGTCACACACCGGGGAGCTGTTTTTT
CASSTGSHTGELFF
>-|TRBJ1-6|once|TRBV30
TGTGCCTGGAGTGTACGGTGGGGTATCTCCTATAATTCACCCCTCCACTTT
CAWSVRWGISYNSPLHF
>-|TRBJ1-4|-|TRBV7-9
TGTGCCAGCAGGGGCACGGGGGCTGAAAAACTGTTTTTT
CASRGTGAEKLFF
>-|TRBJ2-1|-|TRBV11-1
TGTGCCAGCAGCTTTCTTCGGGGGTTAGGGAATGAGCAGTTCTTC
CASSFLRGLGNEQFF
>-|TRBJ1-2|few|TRBV10-3
TGTGCCACAGAAATGGGAGGTTCGAACTATGGCTACACCTTC
CATEMGGSNYGYTF